This T cell receptor (beta chain) was obtained from a study of graft-versus-host responses after intestinal transplantation. The wider study: All recipients were given anti-thymocyte globulin induction, and tacrolimus and steroids were then administered for 2 to 3 years.

About this clone: Antigen specificity is unknown.

The CDR3 length is 15 residues. Germline assignment: CDR1 WSHSY and CDR2 SAAADI. V gave up 5 bases and J gave up 1 base; unmatched junction bases: 6. Sequencing was performed with immunoSEQ multiplex PCR; in TCRdb, only in-frame clones are kept and a portion is missing. The sample includes some 120,000 clones, about nine tenths seen only once; the top ten take roughly 0.2%. The sequencing used unstimulated CD4+ T cells sorted from spleen or lymph node cells, collected before intestinal transplant. This sequence joins TRBV10-2 and TRBJ2-5; 8 nucleotides line up with TRBD1. The sequence derives from a human donor who received an intestinal transplant. The CDR3 coding sequence is TGCGCCAGCAGTTCCGACAGGGGATTCCAAGAGACCCAGTACTTC. The encoded protein is CASSSDRGFQETQYF.